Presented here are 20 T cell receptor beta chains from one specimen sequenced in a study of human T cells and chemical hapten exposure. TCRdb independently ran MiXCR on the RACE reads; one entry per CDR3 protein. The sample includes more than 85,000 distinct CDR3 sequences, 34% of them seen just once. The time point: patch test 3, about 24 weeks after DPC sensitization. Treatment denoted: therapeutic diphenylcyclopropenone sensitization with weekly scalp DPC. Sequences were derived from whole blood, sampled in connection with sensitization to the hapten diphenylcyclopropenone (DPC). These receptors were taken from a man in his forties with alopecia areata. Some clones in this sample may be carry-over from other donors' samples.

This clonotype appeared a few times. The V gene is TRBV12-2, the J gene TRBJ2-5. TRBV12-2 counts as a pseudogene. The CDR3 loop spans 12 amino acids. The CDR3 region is CPQCRLKRLQYF. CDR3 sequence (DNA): TGTCCCCAATGCAGACTCAAGAGACTCCAGTACTTC.

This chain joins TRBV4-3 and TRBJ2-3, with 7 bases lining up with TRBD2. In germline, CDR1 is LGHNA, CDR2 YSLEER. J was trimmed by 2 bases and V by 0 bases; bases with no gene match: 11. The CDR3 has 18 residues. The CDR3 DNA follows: TGCGCCAGCAGCCAAGATCTCCCCCGGGGAGGGGTCACAGATACGCAGTATTTT. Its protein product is CASSQDLPRGGVTDTQYF.

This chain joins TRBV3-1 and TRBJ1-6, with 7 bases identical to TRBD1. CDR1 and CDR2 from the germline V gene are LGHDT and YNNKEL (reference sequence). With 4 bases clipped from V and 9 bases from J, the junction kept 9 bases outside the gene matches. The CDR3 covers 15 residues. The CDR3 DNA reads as TGTGCCAGCAGCCCGCTCACAGGGGTTGGTTCACCCCTCCACTTT. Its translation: CASSPLTGVGSPLHF. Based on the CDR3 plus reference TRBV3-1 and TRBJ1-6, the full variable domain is DTAVSQTPKYLVTQMGNDKSIKCEQNLGHDTMYWYKQDSKKFLKIMFSYNNKELIINETVPNRFSPKSPDKAHLNLHINSLELGDSAVYFCASSPLTGVGSPLHFGNGTRLTVT.

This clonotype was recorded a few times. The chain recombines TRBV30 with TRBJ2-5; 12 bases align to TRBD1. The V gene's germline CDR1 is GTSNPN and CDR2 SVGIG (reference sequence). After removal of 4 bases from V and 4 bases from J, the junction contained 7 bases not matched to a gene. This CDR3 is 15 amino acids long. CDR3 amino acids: CAWKAGTGGGETQYF. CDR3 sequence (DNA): TGTGCCTGGAAGGCCGGGACAGGGGGCGGAGAGACCCAGTACTTC.

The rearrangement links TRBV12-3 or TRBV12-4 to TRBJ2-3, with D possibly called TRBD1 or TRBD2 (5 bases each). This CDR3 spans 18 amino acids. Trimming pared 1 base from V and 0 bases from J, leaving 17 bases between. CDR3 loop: CASSLVSDGGPSTDTQYF. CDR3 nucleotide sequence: TGTGCCAGCAGTTTAGTATCCGATGGGGGTCCCAGCACAGATACGCAGTATTTT.

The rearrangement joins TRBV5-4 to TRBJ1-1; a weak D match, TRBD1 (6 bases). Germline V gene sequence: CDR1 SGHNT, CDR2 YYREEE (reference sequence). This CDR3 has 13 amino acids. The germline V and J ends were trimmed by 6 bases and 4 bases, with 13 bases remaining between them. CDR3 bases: TGTGCCAGCATCAAAACAGGGTTCACTGAAGCTTTCTTT. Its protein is CASIKTGFTEAFF.

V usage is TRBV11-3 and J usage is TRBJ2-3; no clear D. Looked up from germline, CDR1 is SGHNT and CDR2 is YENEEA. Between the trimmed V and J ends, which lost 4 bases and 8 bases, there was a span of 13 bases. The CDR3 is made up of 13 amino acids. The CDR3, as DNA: TGTGCCAGCAGCTCCTTTTTGGAGTCTACGCAGTATTTT. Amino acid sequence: CASSSFLESTQYF.

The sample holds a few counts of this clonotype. As DNA, the CDR3 is TGTGCCAGCAGTTTTTCGGGCAGGGAAGGCTACACCTTC. As protein: CASSFSGREGYTF. The chain joins TRBV28 to TRBJ1-2; tentatively, D is TRBD1 (5 bases). The CDR3 sequence is 13 residues long. V shed 3 bases and J shed 8 bases, with 13 bases lying between them. Per germline, CDR1 MDHEN and CDR2 SYDVKM.

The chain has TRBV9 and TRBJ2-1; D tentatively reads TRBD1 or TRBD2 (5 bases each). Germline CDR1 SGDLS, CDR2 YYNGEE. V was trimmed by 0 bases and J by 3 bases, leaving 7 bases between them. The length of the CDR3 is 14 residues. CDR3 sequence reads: CASSVGDRYNEQFF. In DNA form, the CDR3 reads TGTGCCAGCAGCGTAGGGGACCGCTACAATGAGCAGTTCTTC.

In DNA form, the CDR3 reads TGCGCCAGCAGCCCCCTCATGGGGGCGAACACTGAAGCTTTCTTT. Translation gives CASSPLMGANTEAFF. The rearrangement joins TRBV5-1 to TRBJ1-1, with a weak D call TRBD1 (6 bases). Germline V lookup: CDR1 SGHRS, CDR2 YFSETQ. V was cut by 4 bases and J by 1 base, with 14 bases left in between. The CDR3 runs to 15 residues.

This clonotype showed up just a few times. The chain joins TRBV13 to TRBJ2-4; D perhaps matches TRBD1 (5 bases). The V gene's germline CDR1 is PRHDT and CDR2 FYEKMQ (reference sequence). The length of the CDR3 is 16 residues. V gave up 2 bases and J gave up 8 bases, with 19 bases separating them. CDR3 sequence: CASSLSRRGRDDIQYF. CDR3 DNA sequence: TGTGCCAGCAGCTTAAGTAGGAGAGGCAGGGATGACATTCAGTACTTC.

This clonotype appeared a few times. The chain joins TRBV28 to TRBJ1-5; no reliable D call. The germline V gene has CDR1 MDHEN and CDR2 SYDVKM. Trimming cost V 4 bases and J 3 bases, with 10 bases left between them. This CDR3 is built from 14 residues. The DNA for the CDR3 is TGTGCCAGCAGTTCTGGGCAGGCCAATCAGCCCCAGCATTTT. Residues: CASSSGQANQPQHF.

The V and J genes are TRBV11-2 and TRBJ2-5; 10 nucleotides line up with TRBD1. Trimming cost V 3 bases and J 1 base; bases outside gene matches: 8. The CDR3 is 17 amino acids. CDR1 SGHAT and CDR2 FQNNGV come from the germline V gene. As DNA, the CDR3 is TGTGCCAGCAGCTTGGGACAGGGGTTAGGTACCCAAGAGACCCAGTACTTC. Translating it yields CASSLGQGLGTQETQYF.

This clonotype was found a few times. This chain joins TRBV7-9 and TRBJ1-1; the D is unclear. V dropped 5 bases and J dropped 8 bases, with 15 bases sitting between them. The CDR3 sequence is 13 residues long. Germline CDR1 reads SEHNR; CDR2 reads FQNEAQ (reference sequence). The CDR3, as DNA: TGTGCCAGCAGCCCCGAAGTCCCAGGAGAAGCTTTCTTT. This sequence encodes CASSPEVPGEAFF.

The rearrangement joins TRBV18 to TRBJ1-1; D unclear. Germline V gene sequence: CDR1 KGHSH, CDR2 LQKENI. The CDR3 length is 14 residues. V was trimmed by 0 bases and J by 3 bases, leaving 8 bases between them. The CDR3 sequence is CASSPPWRDTEAFF. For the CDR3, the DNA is TGTGCCAGCTCACCACCGTGGAGGGACACTGAAGCTTTCTTT.

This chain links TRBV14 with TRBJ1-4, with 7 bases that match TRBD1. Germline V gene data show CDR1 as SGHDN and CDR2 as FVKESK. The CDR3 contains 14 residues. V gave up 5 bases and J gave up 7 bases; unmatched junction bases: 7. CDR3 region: CASSIRQGSEKLFF. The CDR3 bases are TGTGCCAGCAGCATCCGACAGGGAAGTGAAAAACTGTTTTTT.

As DNA, the CDR3 is TGTGCCAGCAGCCAAGGGGGGAACACCGGGGAGCTGTTTTTT. This translates into CASSQGGNTGELFF. The genes are TRBV3-1 and TRBJ2-2; no reliable D call. Germline V gives CDR1 LGHDT, CDR2 YNNKEL (reference sequence). The CDR3 totals 14 residues. Trimming cost V 1 base and J 1 base, with 4 bases left between them.

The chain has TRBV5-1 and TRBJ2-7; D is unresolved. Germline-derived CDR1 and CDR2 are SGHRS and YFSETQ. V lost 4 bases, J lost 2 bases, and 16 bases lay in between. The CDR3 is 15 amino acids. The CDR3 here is CASSLQPGQTYEQYF. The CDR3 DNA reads TGCGCCAGCAGCCTACAGCCCGGGCAGACCTACGAGCAGTACTTC.

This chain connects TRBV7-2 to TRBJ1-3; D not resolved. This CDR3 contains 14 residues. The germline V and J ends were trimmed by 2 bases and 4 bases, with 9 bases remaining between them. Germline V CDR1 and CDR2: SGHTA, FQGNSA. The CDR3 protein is CASSLKPAGNTIYF. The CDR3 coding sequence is TGTGCCAGCAGCTTAAAACCTGCCGGAAACACCATATATTTT.

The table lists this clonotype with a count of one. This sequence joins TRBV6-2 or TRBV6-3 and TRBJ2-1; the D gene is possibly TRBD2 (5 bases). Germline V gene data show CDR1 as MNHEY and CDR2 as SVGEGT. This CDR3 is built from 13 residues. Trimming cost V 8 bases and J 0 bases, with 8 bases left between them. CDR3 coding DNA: TGTGCCAGCCAAGGAGGCTCCTACAATGAGCAGTTCTTC. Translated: CASQGGSYNEQFF.